The clone carrying this TCR beta chain was seen repeatedly, ten times or more. Its antigen remains unknown. Stable Graves' hyperthyroidism denoted no ophthalmopathy progression over 18 months. Diagnostic assessment was based on clinical symptoms, serum thyroxine and TRAb, thyroid ultrasound and orbital computed tomography. The data derive from a study of T cells in Graves' hyperthyroidism and ophthalmopathy. Researchers took RNA transcripts and amplified the TCR beta CDR3 regions from them. The HTBI primer set was used in a first-round RT-PCR of the TCR CDR3. MiXCR, run by TCRdb on the multiplex PCR reads, gives a single entry per CDR3 protein. The data hold a few hundred thousand distinct CDR3 sequences, with roughly 46% observed a single time. Trimming cost V 5 bases and J 0 bases, with 8 bases left between them. The germline CDR1 and CDR2 sequences are SNHLY and FYNNEI. The CDR3 is 14 amino acids.

Overall study findings and caveats: The majority of expanded thyroid clonotypes above 0.001 also appeared in blood. A model built on 13 V-J features separated ophthalmopathy from stable hyperthyroidism.

This TCR was recovered from a woman aged 18 to 35 with Graves' hyperthyroidism. Sample: peripheral blood or thyroid tissue (not recorded which). The gene calls are TRBV2 and TRBJ1-5; D gene unclear. As DNA, the CDR3 is TGTGCCAGCAGTTACTTTGATAGCAATCAGCCCCAGCATTTT. This sequence encodes CASSYFDSNQPQHF.